This T cell receptor beta chain came from a study of CD8 T cells in Susac syndrome (dated by TCRdb to between 2018 and 2021). Looking at the study overall: The study used repertoire sequencing to test whether antigen drove CD8+ T cell activation and differentiation in Susac syndrome. Overall study results and their limits: The study acknowledged that relatively few individuals were included in the TCR sequencing and HLA analysis.

RNA was extracted with the RNeasy kit and roughly 0.5 to 1 ug was reverse transcribed using random hexamers. TCR beta CDR3 regions were amplified with the immunoSEQ multiplex PCR assay covering 54 Vbeta and 13 Jbeta segments. PCR amplification bias was corrected using a synthetic template baseline for primer optimization and computational correction. In the authors' own workflow: Reads were annotated to V, D and J genes according to IMGT and were analyzed with immunoSEQ Analyzer, with only productive sequences retained. Clonality was computed as one minus Shannon entropy normalized by log2 of the number of productive unique sequences. Public and private clones were assessed among the 100 most prevalent clones of each patient and control. Clones were defined as Susac-specific when absent from the healthy and MS cohorts, from 1052 published viral clones and from other ImmuneACCESS disease sequences. TCRdb's own reprocessing of the public reads used fastp at Q25 and MiXCR and kept productive beta chains. Merged by CDR3 protein, the rows form single entries marked with the most common genes and DNA. The V and J calls and clone size come from TCRdb's table, not from the authors' own analysis. The sample table records roughly 130,000 distinct CDR3 sequences; nearly 95% of these occur just once. The ten largest clones add up to more than 0.095% of the sample.

High-throughput TCR beta sequencing profiled peripheral blood CD8+ and CD4+ T cells from healthy donors, Susac syndrome patients and multiple sclerosis patients. Healthy donors were age- and sex-matched controls. Bulk CD8+ and CD4+ T cells were purified by magnetic negative isolation, whereas CD8+ TEMRA cells were enriched by FACS. Blood was collected in EDTA tubes and processed within 24 hours, with PBMCs isolated through density gradient centrifugation. PBMCs intended for TCR sequencing were cryopreserved in liquid nitrogen and thawed later in a water bath at 37 degrees C. The sorted or isolated CD4+, CD8+ and CD8+ TEMRA cells had a purity of 90% or higher. A word on this clonotype: There is no known antigen for this receptor. Base qualities are not provided; no much larger clone lies one nucleotide away.

The origin of this receptor is a human donor in good health. The sample taken for sequencing was CD4+ T cells from PBMCs.

The DNA sequence is as follows: TGTGCCAGCAGCTTAACTCAAACTAATGAAAAACTGTTTTTT. Its product reads: CASSLTQTNEKLFF. The sequence links TRBV7-9 to TRBJ1-4, with the identity of the D gene unclear. CDR1 and CDR2 are read off the germline V gene (reference sequence) as SEHNR and FQNEAQ. Counted from cysteine to phenylalanine, this CDR3 has 14 amino acids. The DNA shown is the 42-base CDR3, in frame from base 1. V and J are truncated by 2 bases and 1 base respectively, leaving an intervening sequence of 5 bases.